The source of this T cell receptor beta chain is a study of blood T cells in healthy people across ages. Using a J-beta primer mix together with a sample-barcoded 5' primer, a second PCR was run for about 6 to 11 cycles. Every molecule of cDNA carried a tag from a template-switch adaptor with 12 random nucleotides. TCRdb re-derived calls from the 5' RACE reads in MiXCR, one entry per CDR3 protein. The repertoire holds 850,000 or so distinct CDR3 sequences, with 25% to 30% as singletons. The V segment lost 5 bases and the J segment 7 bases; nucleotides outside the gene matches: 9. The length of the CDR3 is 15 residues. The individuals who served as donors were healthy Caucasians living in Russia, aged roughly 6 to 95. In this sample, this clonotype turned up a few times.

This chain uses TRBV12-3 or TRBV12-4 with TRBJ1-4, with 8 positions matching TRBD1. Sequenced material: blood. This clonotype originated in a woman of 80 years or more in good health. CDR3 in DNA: TGTGCCAGCAGTGCAAATACAGGGGGAAGTGAAAAACTGTTTTTT. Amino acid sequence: CASSANTGGSEKLFF.